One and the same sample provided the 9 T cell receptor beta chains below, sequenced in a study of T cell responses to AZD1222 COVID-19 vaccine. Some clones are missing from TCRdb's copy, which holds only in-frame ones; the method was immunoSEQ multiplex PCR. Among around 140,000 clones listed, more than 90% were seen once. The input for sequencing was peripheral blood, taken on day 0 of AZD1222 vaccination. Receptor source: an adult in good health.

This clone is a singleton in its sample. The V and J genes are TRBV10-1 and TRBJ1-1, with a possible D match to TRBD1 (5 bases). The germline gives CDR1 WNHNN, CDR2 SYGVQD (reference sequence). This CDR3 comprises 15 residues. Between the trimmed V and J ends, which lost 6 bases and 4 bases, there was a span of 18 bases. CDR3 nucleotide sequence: TGCGCCAGCAGCCCGTCTCGGGGGTTGAGCACTGAAGCTTTCTTT. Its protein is CASSPSRGLSTEAFF.

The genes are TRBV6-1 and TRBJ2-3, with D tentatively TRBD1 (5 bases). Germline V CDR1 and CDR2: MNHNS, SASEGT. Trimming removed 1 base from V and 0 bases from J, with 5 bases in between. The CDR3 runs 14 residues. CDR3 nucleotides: TGTGCCAGCAGTGAAGACAGGAGCACAGATACGCAGTATTTT. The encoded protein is CASSEDRSTDTQYF.

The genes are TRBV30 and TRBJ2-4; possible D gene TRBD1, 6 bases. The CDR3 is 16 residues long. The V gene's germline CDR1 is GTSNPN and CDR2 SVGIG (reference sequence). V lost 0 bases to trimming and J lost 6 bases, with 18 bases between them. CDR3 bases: TGTGCCTGGAGTGTACAGGCGGCAGGGGCGAGAAACATTCAGTACTTC. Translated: CAWSVQAAGARNIQYF.

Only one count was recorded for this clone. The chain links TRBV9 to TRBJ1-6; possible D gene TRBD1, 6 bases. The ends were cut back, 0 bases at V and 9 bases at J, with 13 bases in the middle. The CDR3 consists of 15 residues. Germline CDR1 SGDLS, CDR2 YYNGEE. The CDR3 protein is CASSVEVTGGSPLHF. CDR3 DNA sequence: TGTGCCAGCAGCGTAGAGGTGACAGGTGGTTCACCCCTCCACTTT.

DNA for the CDR3: TGTGCCAGCAGTTACCCGACAGGGGCCGGTGGAAAACTGTTTTTT. Translation gives CASSYPTGAGGKLFF. J is TRBJ1-4 and V is TRBV6-5; 8 nucleotides align to TRBD1. This CDR3 is 15 amino acids long. The germline CDR1 and CDR2 sequences are MNHEY and SVGAGI. J was trimmed by 10 bases and V by 2 bases; bases with no gene match: 9.

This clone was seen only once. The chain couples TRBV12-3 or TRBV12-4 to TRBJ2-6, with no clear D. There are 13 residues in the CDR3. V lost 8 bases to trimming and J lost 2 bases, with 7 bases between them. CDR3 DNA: TGTGCCAGCGGCCTCACTGGGGCCAACGTCCTGACTTTC. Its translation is CASGLTGANVLTF.

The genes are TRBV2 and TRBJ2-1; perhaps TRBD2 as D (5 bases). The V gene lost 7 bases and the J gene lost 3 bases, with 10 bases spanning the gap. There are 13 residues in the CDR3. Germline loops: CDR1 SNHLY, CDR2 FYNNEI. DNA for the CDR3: TGTGCCAGCAACCTAGCAGACTACAATGAGCAGTTCTTC. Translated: CASNLADYNEQFF.

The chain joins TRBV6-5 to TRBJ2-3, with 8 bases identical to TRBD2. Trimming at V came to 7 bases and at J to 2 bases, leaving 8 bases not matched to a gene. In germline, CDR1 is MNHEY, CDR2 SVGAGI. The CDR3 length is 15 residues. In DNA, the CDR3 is TGTGCCAGCAAACCAGCGGGGGCATTCACAGATACGCAGTATTTT. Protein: CASKPAGAFTDTQYF.

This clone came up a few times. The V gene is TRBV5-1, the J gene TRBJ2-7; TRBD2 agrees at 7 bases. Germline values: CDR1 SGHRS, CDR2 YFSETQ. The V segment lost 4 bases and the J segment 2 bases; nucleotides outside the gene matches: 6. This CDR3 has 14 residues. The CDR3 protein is CASSPGEGPYEQYF. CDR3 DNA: TGCGCCAGCAGCCCGGGGGAGGGTCCCTACGAGCAGTACTTC.